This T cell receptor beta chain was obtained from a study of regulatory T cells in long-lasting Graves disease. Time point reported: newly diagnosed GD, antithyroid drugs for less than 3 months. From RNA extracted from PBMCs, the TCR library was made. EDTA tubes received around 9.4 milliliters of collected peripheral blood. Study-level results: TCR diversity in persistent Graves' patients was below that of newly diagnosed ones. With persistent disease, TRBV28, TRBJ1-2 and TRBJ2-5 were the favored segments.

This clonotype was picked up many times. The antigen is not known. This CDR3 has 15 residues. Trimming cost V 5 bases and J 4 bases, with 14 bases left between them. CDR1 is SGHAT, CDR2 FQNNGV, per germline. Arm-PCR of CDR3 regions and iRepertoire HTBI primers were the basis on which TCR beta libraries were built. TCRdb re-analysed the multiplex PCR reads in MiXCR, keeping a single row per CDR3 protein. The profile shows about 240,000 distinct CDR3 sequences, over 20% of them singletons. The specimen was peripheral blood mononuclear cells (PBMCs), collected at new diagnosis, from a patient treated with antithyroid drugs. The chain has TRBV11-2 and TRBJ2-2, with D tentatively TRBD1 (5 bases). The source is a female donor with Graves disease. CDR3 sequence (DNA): TGTGCCAGCAGCCCCTTTAGACAGTCCACCGGGGAGCTGTTTTTT. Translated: CASSPFRQSTGELFF.